The entry below gives a single T cell receptor (beta chain) sequence along with its context. The sample comes from a study of technical replicates of blood from a few donors. Sequencing was performed with immunoSEQ multiplex PCR; in TCRdb, only in-frame clones are kept and a portion is missing. This sample has around 77,000 clones, with 92% found just once. V gave up 6 bases and J gave up 5 bases; unmatched junction bases: 2. This CDR3 has 14 amino acids. Germline CDR1 MDHEN, CDR2 SYDVKM. The origin of this receptor is a human donor in good health. Sequencing was carried out using T cells isolated from PBMCs. V gene TRBV28 combines with J gene TRBJ2-1; 12 nucleotides line up with TRBD2. CDR3 residues: CASRGLAGDNEQFF. The CDR3 nucleotides read TGTGCCAGCAGGGGACTAGCGGGTGACAATGAGCAGTTCTTC.